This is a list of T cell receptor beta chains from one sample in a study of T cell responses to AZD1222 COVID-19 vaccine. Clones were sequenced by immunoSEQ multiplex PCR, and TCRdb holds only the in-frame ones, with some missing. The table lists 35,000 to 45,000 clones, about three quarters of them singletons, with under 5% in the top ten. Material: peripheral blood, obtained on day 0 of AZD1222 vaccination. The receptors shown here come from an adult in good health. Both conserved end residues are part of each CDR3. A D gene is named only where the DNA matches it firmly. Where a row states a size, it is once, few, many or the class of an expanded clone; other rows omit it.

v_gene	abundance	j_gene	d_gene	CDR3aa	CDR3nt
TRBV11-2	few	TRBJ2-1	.	CASSPTGISYNEQFF	TGTGCCAGCAGTCCAACAGGGATTTCCTACAATGAGCAGTTCTTC
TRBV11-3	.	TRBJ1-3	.	CASSLEAGHSGNTIYF	TGTGCCAGCAGCTTAGAAGCAGGACACTCTGGAAACACCATATATTTT
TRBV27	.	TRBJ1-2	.	CASSVGNSNYGYTF	TGTGCCAGCAGCGTGGGAAACTCTAACTATGGCTACACCTTC
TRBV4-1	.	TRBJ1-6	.	CASSRDLEGSPLHF	TGCGCCAGCAGCAGGGATCTTGAGGGTTCACCCCTCCACTTT
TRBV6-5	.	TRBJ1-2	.	CASSTNTGSYGYTF	TGTGCCAGCAGTACAAACACAGGGTCCTATGGCTACACCTTC
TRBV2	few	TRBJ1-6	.	CASSQDAGGNSPLHF	TGTGCCAGCAGTCAGGACGCGGGAGGTAATTCACCCCTCCACTTT
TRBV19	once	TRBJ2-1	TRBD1	CASSIAGSGGNEQFF	TGTGCCAGTAGTATAGCTGGGTCAGGGGGTAATGAGCAGTTCTTC
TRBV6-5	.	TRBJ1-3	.	CASRGRGIHTIYF	TGTGCCAGCCGGGGACGGGGGATACACACCATATATTTT
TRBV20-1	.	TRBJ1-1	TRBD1	CSATGGTEAFF	TGCAGTGCGACAGGGGGCACTGAAGCTTTCTTT
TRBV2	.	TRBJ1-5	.	CASTLDNQPQHF	TGTGCCAGCACCCTAGACAATCAGCCCCAGCATTTT
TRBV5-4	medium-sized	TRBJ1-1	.	CASSLGGVAAFF	TGTGCCAGCAGCTTGGGGGGCGTAGCAGCTTTCTTT
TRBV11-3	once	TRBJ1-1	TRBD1	CASSLAGGDTEAFF	TGTGCCAGCAGCTTAGCAGGGGGCGACACTGAAGCTTTCTTT
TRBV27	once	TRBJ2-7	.	CASSLGGGIYEQYF	TGTGCCAGCAGTTTAGGGGGGGGCATCTACGAGCAGTACTTC
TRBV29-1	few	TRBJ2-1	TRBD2	CSLSGTSGPDLLNEQFF	TGCAGCTTATCCGGGACTAGCGGGCCCGACCTCCTCAATGAGCAGTTCTTC
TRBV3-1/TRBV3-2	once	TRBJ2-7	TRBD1	CASSQANRGVEYEQYF	TGTGCCAGCAGCCAAGCTAACAGGGGTGTGGAGTACGAGCAGTACTTC
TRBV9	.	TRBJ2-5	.	CASSVSGIREETQYF	TGTGCCAGCAGCGTATCAGGTATCAGGGAAGAGACCCAGTACTTC
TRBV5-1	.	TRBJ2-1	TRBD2	CASSLVLAGGDEQFF	TGCGCCAGCAGCTTGGTATTAGCGGGGGGAGATGAGCAGTTCTTC
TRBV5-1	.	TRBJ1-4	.	CASSFTSNEKLFF	TGCGCCAGCAGTTTTACATCTAATGAAAAACTGTTTTTT
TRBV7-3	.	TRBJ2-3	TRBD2	CASSPDTAGGADTQYF	TGTGCCAGCAGCCCTGACACAGCGGGGGGCGCAGATACGCAGTATTTT
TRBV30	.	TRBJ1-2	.	CAWTLTGSTNYGYTF	TGTGCCTGGACCCTTACAGGGAGTACTAACTATGGCTACACCTTC
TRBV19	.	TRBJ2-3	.	CASSQGLTTDTQYF	TGTGCCAGTAGTCAGGGTTTAACCACAGATACGCAGTATTTT
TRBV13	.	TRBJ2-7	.	CASRREPGDYEQYF	TGTGCCAGCAGACGGGAACCCGGAGACTACGAGCAGTACTTC
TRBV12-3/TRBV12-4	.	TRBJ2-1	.	CATTPTRFNEQFF	TGTGCCACCACGCCGACTAGGTTCAATGAGCAGTTCTTC
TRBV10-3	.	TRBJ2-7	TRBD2	CAISDGLARPYEQYF	TGTGCCATCAGTGACGGACTAGCTCGCCCCTACGAGCAGTACTTC
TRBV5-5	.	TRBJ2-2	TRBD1	CASSPRTGPNTGELFF	TGTGCCAGCAGCCCTAGGACAGGACCGAACACCGGGGAGCTGTTTTTT
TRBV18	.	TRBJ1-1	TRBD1	CASSSDRVAFF	TGTGCCAGCTCGTCGGACAGGGTAGCTTTCTTT
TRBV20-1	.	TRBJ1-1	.	CSALFFGEAFF	TGCAGTGCTCTTTTCTTTGGTGAAGCTTTCTTT
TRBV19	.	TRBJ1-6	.	CASSSRDSPLHF	TGTGCCAGTAGTAGTAGAGATTCACCCCTCCACTTT
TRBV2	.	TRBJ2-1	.	CASSGGPPMDEQFF	TGTGCCAGCAGTGGGGGCCCCCCAATGGATGAGCAGTTCTTC
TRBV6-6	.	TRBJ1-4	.	CASSYSGGEGEKLFF	TGTGCCAGCAGTTACTCGGGGGGAGAAGGGGAAAAACTGTTTTTT
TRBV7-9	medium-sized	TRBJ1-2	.	CASSKAGLYGYTF	TGTGCCAGCAGCAAGGCAGGTCTCTATGGCTACACCTTC
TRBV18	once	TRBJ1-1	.	CASSPVAGNTEAFF	TGTGCCAGCTCACCGGTCGCGGGGAACACTGAAGCTTTCTTT
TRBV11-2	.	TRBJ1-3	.	CASSLDRRSSSGNTIYF	TGTGCCAGCAGCTTAGATCGAAGGTCGAGCTCTGGAAACACCATATATTTT
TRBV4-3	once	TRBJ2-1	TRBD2	CASSQDPPLLAGAYNEQFF	TGCGCCAGCAGCCAAGATCCCCCCCTGCTAGCGGGGGCCTACAATGAGCAGTTCTTC
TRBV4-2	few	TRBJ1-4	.	CASSPLSGTNEKLFF	TGTGCCAGCAGCCCCCTTTCGGGGACTAATGAAAAACTGTTTTTT
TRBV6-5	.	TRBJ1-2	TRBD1	CASSYDRARFGYTF	TGTGCCAGCAGTTACGACAGGGCCCGATTCGGCTACACCTTC